A selection of T cell receptor beta chains follows, all from one sample in a study of blood T cell repertoires in COVID-19. Assay: immunoSEQ multiplex PCR; the TCRdb copy retains only in-frame clones and omits some. This sample carries some 25,000 clones, roughly 88% of them seen once, and the ten largest clones take approximately 7.6%. The sequenced sample consisted of peripheral blood. The receptors come from a human donor in a cohort sampled during active COVID-19. The CDR3 runs from the conserved cysteine through the conserved F or W. The D gene is left open where the match is weak. Clone size, where shown, is once, few, many, or a class for clones that have expanded.

clone size: .
D gene: .
V gene: TRBV5-1
J gene: TRBJ2-5
CDR3 DNA: TGCGCCAGCAGCTCGACACAGGGCCAGGAGACCCAGTACTTC
CDR3 protein: CASSSTQGQETQYF

clone size: .
D gene: TRBD2
V gene: TRBV7-2
J gene: TRBJ2-7
CDR3 DNA: TGTGCCAGCAGCCCATTAGCGGGTAGTTGGGGAGAGCAGTACTTC
CDR3 protein: CASSPLAGSWGEQYF

clone size: .
D gene: TRBD1
V gene: TRBV27
J gene: TRBJ1-2
CDR3 DNA: TGTGCCAGCAGAACACAGGGGCCACCTTATGGCTACACCTTC
CDR3 protein: CASRTQGPPYGYTF

clone size: .
D gene: .
V gene: TRBV5-1
J gene: TRBJ1-1
CDR3 DNA: TGCGCCAGCAGCCCCCGGTTTGGGGGCAGTACCATGAACACTGAAGCTTTCTTT
CDR3 protein: CASSPRFGGSTMNTEAFF

clone size: few
D gene: .
V gene: TRBV2
J gene: TRBJ2-7
CDR3 DNA: TGTGCCAGCAGTAACATTTACGAGCAGTACTTC
CDR3 protein: CASSNIYEQYF

clone size: .
D gene: .
V gene: TRBV6-5
J gene: TRBJ1-1
CDR3 DNA: TGTGCCAGCAGTCTAGTTACCACTGAAGCTTTCTTT
CDR3 protein: CASSLVTTEAFF

clone size: .
D gene: TRBD2
V gene: TRBV2
J gene: TRBJ2-3
CDR3 DNA: TGTGCCAGCAGCGTTACTAGCGGGGGGGCTTTAGATACGCAGTATTTT
CDR3 protein: CASSVTSGGALDTQYF

clone size: few
D gene: .
V gene: TRBV11-2
J gene: TRBJ1-6
CDR3 DNA: TGTGCCAGCAGCCCCATCCCGCAGGAAAATTCACCCCTCCACTTT
CDR3 protein: CASSPIPQENSPLHF

clone size: .
D gene: .
V gene: TRBV14
J gene: TRBJ1-5
CDR3 DNA: TGTGCCAGCAGCCAAGATGGGTTCGGGGGGGAATCGCCCCAGCATTTT
CDR3 protein: CASSQDGFGGESPQHF

clone size: .
D gene: .
V gene: TRBV10-1
J gene: TRBJ2-1
CDR3 DNA: TGCGCCAGCAGTGGTTCCAGCGGTACCTACAATGAGCAGTTCTTC
CDR3 protein: CASSGSSGTYNEQFF

clone size: .
D gene: .
V gene: TRBV10-2
J gene: TRBJ1-3
CDR3 DNA: TGCGCCAGCAGTGAGAGCAACACCATATATTTT
CDR3 protein: CASSESNTIYF

clone size: .
D gene: TRBD2
V gene: TRBV6-1
J gene: TRBJ2-1
CDR3 DNA: TGTGCCAGCAGTGAACTACCGGGACTAGCTTTATCGATCTTCTTC
CDR3 protein: CASSELPGLALSIFF

clone size: .
D gene: .
V gene: TRBV9
J gene: TRBJ2-1
CDR3 DNA: TGTGCCAGCAAGAGGGAGGGGGTCAATGAGCAGTTCTTC
CDR3 protein: CASKREGVNEQFF

clone size: .
D gene: .
V gene: TRBV2
J gene: TRBJ2-5
CDR3 DNA: TGTGCCAGCCGCGGGGGCGGGGAGACCCAGTACTTC
CDR3 protein: CASRGGGETQYF

clone size: .
D gene: .
V gene: TRBV5-1
J gene: TRBJ2-3
CDR3 DNA: TGCGCCAGCAGCTTCCGGGGTCTGGGCACAGATACGCAGTATTTT
CDR3 protein: CASSFRGLGTDTQYF

clone size: .
D gene: .
V gene: TRBV19
J gene: TRBJ2-1
CDR3 DNA: TGTGCCAGTAGTATAGGAGCCAGACTGGGTGAGCAGTTCTTC
CDR3 protein: CASSIGARLGEQFF

clone size: once
D gene: TRBD1
V gene: TRBV2
J gene: TRBJ2-5
CDR3 DNA: TGTGCCAGCACCGACAGGGACCAAGAGACCCAGTACTTC
CDR3 protein: CASTDRDQETQYF

clone size: once
D gene: TRBD2
V gene: TRBV19
J gene: TRBJ2-1
CDR3 DNA: TGTGCCTCCTGTAGGGGCGGGAGTTATAATGAGCAGTTCTTC
CDR3 protein: CASCRGGSYNEQFF

clone size: .
D gene: .
V gene: TRBV6-1
J gene: TRBJ1-6
CDR3 DNA: TGTGCCAGCAGTGAAGGACGGCTGCGGAAGCCCCTCCACTTT
CDR3 protein: CASSEGRLRKPLHF

clone size: .
D gene: TRBD1
V gene: TRBV5-4
J gene: TRBJ1-5
CDR3 DNA: TGTGCCAGCAGCGCGGACAGGATTGGTCAGCCCCAGCATTTT
CDR3 protein: CASSADRIGQPQHF

clone size: .
D gene: TRBD1
V gene: TRBV24-1
J gene: TRBJ2-3
CDR3 DNA: TGTGCCACCAGTGAGGCCGGGACAGGGGGCGCAGATACGCAGTATTTT
CDR3 protein: CATSEAGTGGADTQYF

clone size: .
D gene: TRBD1
V gene: TRBV12-3/TRBV12-4
J gene: TRBJ1-2
CDR3 DNA: TGTGCCAGCAGTTTAAAAGGGGGCAATGGCTACACCTTC
CDR3 protein: CASSLKGGNGYTF

clone size: .
D gene: TRBD1
V gene: TRBV9
J gene: TRBJ1-1
CDR3 DNA: TGTGCCAGCAGCGTCTTGGACAGGGGTACTGAAGCTTTCTTT
CDR3 protein: CASSVLDRGTEAFF

clone size: once
D gene: .
V gene: TRBV29-1
J gene: TRBJ2-1
CDR3 DNA: TGCAGCGTGCTCCAGGGAATTGAGCAGTTCTTC
CDR3 protein: CSVLQGIEQFF

clone size: .
D gene: TRBD2
V gene: TRBV29-1
J gene: TRBJ2-1
CDR3 DNA: TGCAGCGTCAGGACTAGCGGGGGGGCCCACGGACAGTTCTTC
CDR3 protein: CSVRTSGGAHGQFF

clone size: .
D gene: .
V gene: TRBV20-1
J gene: TRBJ1-1
CDR3 DNA: TGCAGTGCTAGTGTGGGGAGCACTGAAGCTTTCTTT
CDR3 protein: CSASVGSTEAFF

clone size: .
D gene: TRBD1
V gene: TRBV29-1
J gene: TRBJ1-1
CDR3 DNA: TGCAGCGTTAACAGGGGTAGAACGACTGAAGCTTTCTTT
CDR3 protein: CSVNRGRTTEAFF

clone size: .
D gene: .
V gene: TRBV7-8
J gene: TRBJ1-1
CDR3 DNA: TGTGCCAGCAGCACCCTACCTTTGAACACTGAAGCTTTCTTT
CDR3 protein: CASSTLPLNTEAFF

clone size: .
D gene: .
V gene: TRBV27
J gene: TRBJ1-1
CDR3 DNA: TGTGCCAGCAGTCCAACAGGCCGCGCGAACACTGAAGCTTTCTTT
CDR3 protein: CASSPTGRANTEAFF

clone size: .
D gene: TRBD2
V gene: TRBV9
J gene: TRBJ2-3
CDR3 DNA: TGTGCCAGCAGCGTAGCGGCGGGAGGGCCAACCGATACGCAGTATTTT
CDR3 protein: CASSVAAGGPTDTQYF

clone size: .
D gene: TRBD1
V gene: TRBV19
J gene: TRBJ1-5
CDR3 DNA: TGTGCCAGTAGTCCAGGGGGAGGTATCAATCAGCCCCAGCATTTT
CDR3 protein: CASSPGGGINQPQHF

clone size: .
D gene: .
V gene: TRBV28
J gene: TRBJ1-5
CDR3 DNA: TGTGCCAGCAGTTTAAGGGGAACGGGCAATCAGCCCCAGCATTTT
CDR3 protein: CASSLRGTGNQPQHF

clone size: .
D gene: TRBD1
V gene: TRBV5-1
J gene: TRBJ2-5
CDR3 DNA: TGCGCCAGCAGCTTGCACTCCGGGACAGCCCAAGAGACCCAGTACTTC
CDR3 protein: CASSLHSGTAQETQYF

clone size: .
D gene: TRBD2
V gene: TRBV5-1
J gene: TRBJ2-7
CDR3 DNA: TGCGCCAGCAGCTCCTCTAGCGGGCCGGGAGAGCAGTACTTC
CDR3 protein: CASSSSSGPGEQYF

clone size: .
D gene: .
V gene: TRBV3-1/TRBV3-2
J gene: TRBJ1-1
CDR3 DNA: TGTGCCAGCAGCCAAGGACAGGTGAACACTGAAGCTTTCTTT
CDR3 protein: CASSQGQVNTEAFF

clone size: .
D gene: .
V gene: TRBV27
J gene: TRBJ2-3
CDR3 DNA: TGTGCCAGCAGTTTAATAAGCGCAGATACGCAGTATTTT
CDR3 protein: CASSLISADTQYF

clone size: once
D gene: .
V gene: TRBV13
J gene: TRBJ2-3
CDR3 DNA: TGTGCCAGCAGCTCTAGGGGGACGAGTTCAGATACGCAGTATTTT
CDR3 protein: CASSSRGTSSDTQYF

clone size: once
D gene: .
V gene: TRBV5-6
J gene: TRBJ2-1
CDR3 DNA: TGTGCCAGCAGCTACACTAGTGGTGAGCAGTTCTTC
CDR3 protein: CASSYTSGEQFF

clone size: once
D gene: TRBD1
V gene: TRBV18
J gene: TRBJ1-1
CDR3 DNA: TGTGCCAGCTCGGAGGGGGCAGTGGGGGTAAACACTGAAGCTTTCTTT
CDR3 protein: CASSEGAVGVNTEAFF

clone size: .
D gene: .
V gene: TRBV2
J gene: TRBJ2-7
CDR3 DNA: TGTGCCAGCAGTGCCAGCGTCGAGCAGTACTTC
CDR3 protein: CASSASVEQYF

clone size: once
D gene: .
V gene: TRBV7-9
J gene: TRBJ1-1
CDR3 DNA: TGTGCCAGCAGCCCCGGGGGGAACACTGAAGCTTTCTTT
CDR3 protein: CASSPGGNTEAFF

clone size: .
D gene: .
V gene: TRBV7-6
J gene: TRBJ1-4
CDR3 DNA: TGTGCCAGCAGCCCCGTGAGGGCGGGTGAAAAACTGTTTTTT
CDR3 protein: CASSPVRAGEKLFF

clone size: .
D gene: .
V gene: TRBV11-2
J gene: TRBJ2-7
CDR3 DNA: TGTGCCAGCAGCCCCGTTAGGGGGGGGGCCTACGAGCAGTACTTC
CDR3 protein: CASSPVRGGAYEQYF

clone size: .
D gene: .
V gene: TRBV10-3
J gene: TRBJ1-2
CDR3 DNA: TGTGCCATCAGTGGCCACACCGAGGGTGGCTACACCTTC
CDR3 protein: CAISGHTEGGYTF

clone size: .
D gene: .
V gene: TRBV3-1/TRBV3-2
J gene: TRBJ1-4
CDR3 DNA: TGTGCCAGCAGCCAGAGCGTGAATGAAAAACTGTTTTTT
CDR3 protein: CASSQSVNEKLFF

clone size: .
D gene: TRBD1
V gene: TRBV7-9
J gene: TRBJ1-2
CDR3 DNA: TGTGCCAGCAGCCCCCAACCCGGGACAGGCGACTATGGCTACACCTTC
CDR3 protein: CASSPQPGTGDYGYTF

clone size: .
D gene: TRBD1
V gene: TRBV18
J gene: TRBJ2-7
CDR3 DNA: TGTGCCAGCTCACCAGACAGGGGCAACGAGCAGTACTTC
CDR3 protein: CASSPDRGNEQYF

clone size: .
D gene: .
V gene: TRBV7-2
J gene: TRBJ2-7
CDR3 DNA: TGTGCCAGCAGCTTAGGAGGACGGGCTAGATGGACGGGGGAGCAGTACTTC
CDR3 protein: CASSLGGRARWTGEQYF

clone size: few
D gene: TRBD1
V gene: TRBV7-9
J gene: TRBJ2-7
CDR3 DNA: TGTGCCGGAACCGGGACAGGGCCCTACGAGCAGTACTTC
CDR3 protein: CAGTGTGPYEQYF

clone size: few
D gene: TRBD1
V gene: TRBV27
J gene: TRBJ2-2
CDR3 DNA: TGTGCCAGCAGGAACTCCGGGACAGGGGCCTTCGGCGCGGAGCTGTTTTTT
CDR3 protein: CASRNSGTGAFGAELFF

clone size: .
D gene: .
V gene: TRBV3-1/TRBV3-2
J gene: TRBJ1-5
CDR3 DNA: TGTGCCAGCAGCCAAGATTGGGGAGTAAGTCAGCCCCAGCATTTT
CDR3 protein: CASSQDWGVSQPQHF

clone size: .
D gene: .
V gene: TRBV7-9
J gene: TRBJ1-2
CDR3 DNA: TGTGCCAGCAGCTTAACAGGGCTAACTGAGGGCTACACCTTC
CDR3 protein: CASSLTGLTEGYTF

clone size: .
D gene: TRBD1
V gene: TRBV11-2
J gene: TRBJ2-1
CDR3 DNA: TGTGCCAGCAGCAGGGACAGGGGACTCTACAATGAGCAGTTCTTC
CDR3 protein: CASSRDRGLYNEQFF

clone size: few
D gene: .
V gene: TRBV7-2
J gene: TRBJ2-3
CDR3 DNA: TGTGCCAGCAGCCTTTACGGCACAGTCACAGATACGCAGTATTTT
CDR3 protein: CASSLYGTVTDTQYF

clone size: .
D gene: .
V gene: TRBV7-2
J gene: TRBJ1-2
CDR3 DNA: TGTGCCAGCAGCTTAAGGTCAGACAGCGGGGTTGGTGGCTACACCTTC
CDR3 protein: CASSLRSDSGVGGYTF

clone size: .
D gene: TRBD2
V gene: TRBV6-2/TRBV6-3
J gene: TRBJ2-3
CDR3 DNA: TGTGCCAGCAGCCTACTAGCGGGAGGTCGGTCAGATACGCAGTATTTT
CDR3 protein: CASSLLAGGRSDTQYF

clone size: .
D gene: .
V gene: TRBV7-2
J gene: TRBJ2-1
CDR3 DNA: TGTGCCAGCAGCCCGGGTGGGAATGAGCAGTTCTTC
CDR3 protein: CASSPGGNEQFF

clone size: once
D gene: .
V gene: TRBV29-1
J gene: TRBJ1-2
CDR3 DNA: TGCAGCGTTGACGGAGGGAGGAGCTATGGCTACACCTTC
CDR3 protein: CSVDGGRSYGYTF

clone size: once
D gene: .
V gene: TRBV3-1/TRBV3-2
J gene: TRBJ2-3
CDR3 DNA: TGTGCCAGCAGTAGAGGAGTATTCACAGATACGCAGTATTTT
CDR3 protein: CASSRGVFTDTQYF

clone size: .
D gene: TRBD1
V gene: TRBV7-2
J gene: TRBJ2-3
CDR3 DNA: TGTGCCAGCAGCCCACAGGGGACGATGTTCACAGATACGCAGTATTTT
CDR3 protein: CASSPQGTMFTDTQYF